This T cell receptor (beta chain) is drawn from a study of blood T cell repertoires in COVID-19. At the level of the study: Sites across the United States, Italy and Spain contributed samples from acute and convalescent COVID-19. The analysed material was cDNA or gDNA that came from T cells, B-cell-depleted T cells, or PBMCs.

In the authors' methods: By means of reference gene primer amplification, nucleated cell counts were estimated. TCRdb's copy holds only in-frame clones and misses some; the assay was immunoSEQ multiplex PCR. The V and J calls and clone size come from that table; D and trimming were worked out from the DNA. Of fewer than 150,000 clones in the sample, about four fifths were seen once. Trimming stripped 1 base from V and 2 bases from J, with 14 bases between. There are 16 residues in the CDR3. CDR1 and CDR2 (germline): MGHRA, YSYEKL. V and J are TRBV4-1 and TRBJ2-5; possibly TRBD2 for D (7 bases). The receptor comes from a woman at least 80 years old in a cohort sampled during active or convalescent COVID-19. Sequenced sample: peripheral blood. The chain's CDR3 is CASSQVGGGQQETQYF. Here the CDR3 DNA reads TGCGCCAGCAGCCAAGTGGGGGGGGGCCAACAAGAGACCCAGTACTTC.